The 26 T cell receptor beta chains reported below all come from one sample, sequenced in a study of identical twins. Each CDR3 protein is one row after TCRdb ran MiXCR on the 5' RACE reads. The table shows under 450,000 distinct CDR3 sequences, with roughly 20% occurring only once. Sequencing was carried out using naive T cells sorted from blood. The receptors shown here come from a man aged 50 or older in good health.

This clonotype was counted a few times. The germline gene is not matched at one end of the junction; a read error may be the cause. This sequence joins TRBV7-7 and TRBJ2-7; D is uncertain. The CDR3 is 13 residues long. The germline gives CDR1 SSHAT, CDR2 FNYEAQ (reference sequence). DNA for the CDR3: TGTGCTAGCAGCTCCTCCCCGCTCGGCGAGCAGTACTTC. Residues: CASSSSPLGEQYF.

This clonotype was seen more than once but under ten times. V is TRBV4-3 and J is TRBJ2-3; D remains unclear. The CDR3 is 14 residues long. Germline CDR1 and CDR2: LGHNA and YSLEER. The V end was cut by 0 bases, the J end by 6 bases, with 10 bases between. The CDR3 DNA reads as TGCGCCAGCAGCCAAGATTCAAAAGGGGATACGCAGTATTTT. This codes for CASSQDSKGDTQYF.

V and J are TRBV19 and TRBJ1-1; D remains ambiguous. Trimming cost V 1 base and J 10 bases, with 10 bases left between them. This CDR3 contains 12 residues. Per the germline V gene, CDR1 is LNHDA and CDR2 is SQIVND (reference sequence). CDR3 bases: TGTGCCAGTAGTATAGTTCCCGACGGAGCTTTCTTT. As protein: CASSIVPDGAFF.

The chain combines TRBV27 with TRBJ1-5; TRBD1 matches at 7 bases. Germline CDR1 and CDR2: MNHEY and SMNVEV (reference sequence). The V gene end was trimmed by 5 bases and the J gene end by 0 bases; junction bases not matched to a gene: 7. CDR3 length: 16 amino acids. CDR3 region: CASSPMTGHSNQPQHF. The CDR3 DNA sequence: TGTGCCAGCAGTCCCATGACAGGGCATAGCAATCAGCCCCAGCATTTT.

The chain is built from TRBV7-2 and TRBJ2-1; possibly TRBD1 for D (5 bases). The CDR3 consists of 12 residues. Deletions cut 5 bases from V and 10 bases from J, with 12 bases between. Germline values: CDR1 SGHTA, CDR2 FQGNSA. The CDR3 region is CASSAPGFEQFF. The CDR3, as DNA: TGTGCCAGCAGCGCACCAGGGTTCGAGCAGTTCTTC.

This chain joins TRBV5-1 and TRBJ2-2; D may be TRBD2 (5 bases). The CDR3 loop spans 15 amino acids. Germline V gene sequence: CDR1 SGHRS, CDR2 YFSETQ. The V end was cut by 2 bases, the J end by 1 base, with 9 bases between. The CDR3 region is CASSLRDRNTGELFF. The CDR3 nucleotides are TGCGCCAGCAGCTTACGGGATCGGAACACCGGGGAGCTGTTTTTT.

The table lists this clonotype with a few counts. The rearrangement joins TRBV4-3 to TRBJ2-1; a weak D match, TRBD1 (5 bases). Germline V gene data show CDR1 as LGHNA and CDR2 as YSLEER. The V end was cut by 5 bases, the J end by 0 bases, with 8 bases between. The CDR3 is 14 residues long. The CDR3 spells CASSKGYSYNEQFF. CDR3 in DNA: TGCGCCAGCAGCAAGGGGTACTCCTACAATGAGCAGTTCTTC.

The chain has TRBV6-2 or TRBV6-3 and TRBJ2-7; tentatively, D is TRBD1 or TRBD2 (5 bases each). Trimming shortened V by 6 bases and J by 6 bases, and 21 bases separated the two germline ends. Germline CDR1 and CDR2: MNHEY and SVGEGT. CDR3 length equals 15 residues. The DNA for the CDR3 is TGTGCCAGCAGAAGAACCGGGACCGGGTACGGCGAGCAGTACTTC. Translating gives CASRRTGTGYGEQYF.

The chain couples TRBV20-1 to TRBJ2-7, with 8 bases identical to TRBD2. The ends lost 5 bases at V and 3 bases at J; junction bases unmatched: 18. The CDR3 runs 17 residues. The germline gives CDR1 DFQATT, CDR2 SNEGSKA (reference sequence). The CDR3 DNA reads TGCAGTGCTTTTGACAGCGGGAGTGCAAGCGTATTCTACGAGCAGTACTTC. This encodes CSAFDSGSASVFYEQYF.

V gene TRBV28 combines with J gene TRBJ2-1, with D uncertain. The CDR3 has 14 amino acids. From germline, CDR1 is MDHEN and CDR2 SYDVKM. Trimming cost V 7 bases and J 9 bases, with 19 bases left between them. CDR3 protein: CASTSAGGTLEQFF. CDR3 nucleotide sequence: TGTGCCAGCACCTCTGCCGGCGGAACCCTTGAGCAGTTCTTC.

The chain recombines TRBV12-3 or TRBV12-4 with TRBJ2-3, with 7 bases identical to TRBD1. J gave up 3 bases and V 1 base, and 4 bases lay outside the gene matches. This CDR3 spans 15 amino acids. DNA of the CDR3: TGTGCCAGCAGTTTAGTCACAGGGGCTACAGATACGCAGTATTTT. Protein: CASSLVTGATDTQYF.

The rearrangement joins TRBV5-6 to TRBJ2-3, with 10 positions matching TRBD1. The germline V gene encodes CDR1 SGHDT and CDR2 YYEEEE. V lost 4 bases and J lost 2; bases outside the gene matches: 7. This CDR3 contains 16 residues. CDR3: CASSPLGQGNTDTQYF. The CDR3 DNA reads as TGTGCCAGCAGCCCATTGGGACAGGGGAACACAGATACGCAGTATTTT. Variable domain in full (rest from reference TRBV5-6 and TRBJ2-3): DAGVTQSPTHLIKTRGQQVTLRCSPKSGHDTVSWYQQALGQGPQFIFQYYEEEERQRGNFPDRFSGHQFPNYSSELNVNALLLGDSALYLCASSPLGQGNTDTQYFGPGTRLTVL.

This clonotype came up many times. The chain recombines TRBV6-4 with TRBJ2-1; 14 nucleotides align to TRBD2. CDR1 is MRHNA and CDR2 is SNTAGT in the germline V gene. The CDR3 runs 14 residues. V was pared by 8 bases and J by 5 bases, with 2 bases of the junction left unmatched. CDR3 loop: CASGTSGSHNEQFF. The CDR3 DNA reads TGTGCCAGCGGGACTAGCGGGAGCCACAATGAGCAGTTCTTC.

This clonotype was picked up a small number of times. The chain has TRBV11-2 and TRBJ2-7; TRBD2 matches at 11 bases. CDR3 length: 16 residues. With 6 bases clipped from V and 2 bases from J, the junction kept 9 bases outside the gene matches. Germline assignment: CDR1 SGHAT and CDR2 FQNNGV. CDR3 amino acids: CASRLEGLAATYEQYF. The CDR3 nucleotides are TGTGCCAGCAGGCTAGAGGGACTAGCGGCCACCTACGAGCAGTACTTC.

This clonotype was detected ten times or more. The V and J genes are TRBV7-3 and TRBJ2-2; D perhaps matches TRBD1 (6 bases). Germline CDR1 reads SGHTA; CDR2 reads FQGTGA. The CDR3 length is 16 residues. V was trimmed by 3 bases and J by 4 bases, leaving 15 bases between them. The CDR3 region is CASSLAGAGVTGELFF. The CDR3 DNA follows: TGTGCCAGCAGCTTGGCAGGGGCAGGAGTCACCGGGGAGCTGTTTTTT.

The table lists this clonotype with many counts. This rearrangement joins TRBV20-1 to TRBJ2-7; 8 bases fit TRBD1. Trimming removed 0 bases from V and 0 bases from J; junction bases left unmatched: 1. From germline, CDR1 is DFQATT and CDR2 SNEGSKA (reference sequence). This CDR3 region has 14 residues. The CDR3: CSAREGQASYEQYF. In nucleotides, the CDR3 is TGCAGTGCTAGAGAGGGACAGGCCTCCTACGAGCAGTACTTC.

In this sample, this clonotype turned up many times. This rearrangement joins TRBV2 to TRBJ2-4; unclear D gene. The V gene's germline CDR1 is SNHLY and CDR2 FYNNEI. V lost 9 bases and J lost 0, with 6 bases in between. The CDR3 is 12 amino acids. CDR3 region: CARPEAKNIQYF. The CDR3, as DNA: TGTGCCAGACCAGAAGCCAAAAACATTCAGTACTTC. The full variable domain, in which reference TRBV2 and TRBJ2-4 provide the parts outside the CDR3, is EPEVTQTPSHQVTQMGQEVILRCVPISNHLYFYWYRQILGQKVEFLVSFYNNEISEKSEIFDDQFSVERPDGSNFTLKIRSTKLEDSAMYFCARPEAKNIQYFGAGTRLSVL.

This clonotype came up many times. This chain connects TRBV5-1 to TRBJ1-1; D is unclear. The CDR3 is made up of 14 amino acids. Trimming took 0 bases from V and 1 from J, leaving 7 bases between them. Germline lookup yields CDR1 SGHRS and CDR2 YFSETQ. CDR3 nucleotide sequence: TGCGCCAGCAGCTTGGAATCAGGGAACACTGAAGCTTTCTTT. It codes for CASSLESGNTEAFF.

J is TRBJ1-1 and V is TRBV5-1; 8 positions agree with TRBD1. Germline V CDR1 and CDR2: SGHRS, YFSETQ. This CDR3 region has 16 residues. With V trimmed by 4 bases and J by 5 bases, 13 bases remained unmatched. The CDR3 DNA reads as TGCGCCAGCAGCCCTGGATGGACAGGGAGGAAGACTGAAGCTTTCTTT. Amino acids: CASSPGWTGRKTEAFF.

This rearrangement joins TRBV2 to TRBJ2-1; D remains ambiguous. The CDR3 runs 10 residues. CDR1 SNHLY and CDR2 FYNNEI come from the germline V gene. Trimming pared 7 bases from V and 7 bases from J, leaving 5 bases between. In DNA, the CDR3 is TGTGCCAGCAAACAAAATGAGCAGTTCTTC. It encodes CASKQNEQFF.

This clonotype showed up just a few times. The J gene is TRBJ2-1, the V gene TRBV7-3, with unresolved D. CDR3 length: 12 residues. Germline V CDR1 and CDR2: SGHTA, FQGTGA. With 1 base removed from V and 8 bases from J, the gap between germline ends came to 6 bases. The CDR3 loop reads CASSLNRYEQFF. The CDR3 region has the DNA TGTGCCAGCAGCTTAAACCGATATGAGCAGTTCTTC. The full variable domain, rest sourced from reference TRBV7-3 and TRBJ2-1, is GAGVSQTPSNKVTEKGKYVELRCDPISGHTALYWYRQSLGQGPEFLIYFQGTGAADDSGLPNDRFFAVRPEGSVSTLKIQRTERGDSAVYLCASSLNRYEQFFGPGTRLTVL.

Points on this clonotype: The junction does not match germline at one end; this may be a read error. V is TRBV3-1 and J is TRBJ2-2; 7 positions match TRBD1. The CDR3 length is 17 residues. Germline V gives CDR1 LGHDT, CDR2 YNNKEL (reference sequence). In DNA, the CDR3 is TGTGCAAGCAGCCAAGATCGACAGGGTTCGAACACCGGGGAGCTGTTTTTT. It specifies CASSQDRQGSNTGELFF.

The chain combines TRBV27 with TRBJ1-2, with no clear D. CDR1 MNHEY and CDR2 SMNVEV come from the germline V gene (reference sequence). This CDR3 contains 14 residues. Trimming cost V 6 bases and J 4 bases, with 15 bases left between them. This CDR3 reads CASRFRGYGYGYTF. Written as DNA, the CDR3 is TGTGCCAGCAGATTTAGAGGGTACGGCTATGGCTACACCTTC.

This clonotype occurred a few times. CDR3 loop: CASSQGQVSPLHF. In nucleotides, the CDR3 is TGCGCCAGCAGCCAGGGACAGGTTTCACCCCTCCACTTT. The chain is built from TRBV4-3 and TRBJ1-6; 8 nucleotides agree with TRBD1. CDR1 is LGHNA, CDR2 YSLEER, per germline. Trimming cost V 3 bases and J 9 bases; bases outside gene matches: 1. The CDR3 spans 13 residues.

The DNA of the CDR3 is TGTGCCACCAGCAGAGGAGGGGCCGCTGACTACGAGCAGTACTTC. Its translation: CATSRGGAADYEQYF. The chain couples TRBV15 to TRBJ2-7, with D tentatively TRBD1 or TRBD2 (5 bases each). Trimming took off 1 base at V and 3 bases at J, with 13 bases between the two ends. The CDR3 sequence is 15 residues long. The V gene's germline CDR1 is LNHNV and CDR2 YYDKDF (reference sequence).

This clonotype was detected a few times. The chain combines TRBV20-1 with TRBJ2-3; 8 bases fit TRBD2. The CDR3 consists of 14 residues. V lost 3 bases to trimming and J lost 0 bases; unmatched junction nucleotides: 2. Germline loops: CDR1 DFQATT, CDR2 SNEGSKA (reference sequence). The DNA for the CDR3 is TGCAGTGCTAGGCCTAGCGGGAGCACAGATACGCAGTATTTT. Its protein product is CSARPSGSTDTQYF.